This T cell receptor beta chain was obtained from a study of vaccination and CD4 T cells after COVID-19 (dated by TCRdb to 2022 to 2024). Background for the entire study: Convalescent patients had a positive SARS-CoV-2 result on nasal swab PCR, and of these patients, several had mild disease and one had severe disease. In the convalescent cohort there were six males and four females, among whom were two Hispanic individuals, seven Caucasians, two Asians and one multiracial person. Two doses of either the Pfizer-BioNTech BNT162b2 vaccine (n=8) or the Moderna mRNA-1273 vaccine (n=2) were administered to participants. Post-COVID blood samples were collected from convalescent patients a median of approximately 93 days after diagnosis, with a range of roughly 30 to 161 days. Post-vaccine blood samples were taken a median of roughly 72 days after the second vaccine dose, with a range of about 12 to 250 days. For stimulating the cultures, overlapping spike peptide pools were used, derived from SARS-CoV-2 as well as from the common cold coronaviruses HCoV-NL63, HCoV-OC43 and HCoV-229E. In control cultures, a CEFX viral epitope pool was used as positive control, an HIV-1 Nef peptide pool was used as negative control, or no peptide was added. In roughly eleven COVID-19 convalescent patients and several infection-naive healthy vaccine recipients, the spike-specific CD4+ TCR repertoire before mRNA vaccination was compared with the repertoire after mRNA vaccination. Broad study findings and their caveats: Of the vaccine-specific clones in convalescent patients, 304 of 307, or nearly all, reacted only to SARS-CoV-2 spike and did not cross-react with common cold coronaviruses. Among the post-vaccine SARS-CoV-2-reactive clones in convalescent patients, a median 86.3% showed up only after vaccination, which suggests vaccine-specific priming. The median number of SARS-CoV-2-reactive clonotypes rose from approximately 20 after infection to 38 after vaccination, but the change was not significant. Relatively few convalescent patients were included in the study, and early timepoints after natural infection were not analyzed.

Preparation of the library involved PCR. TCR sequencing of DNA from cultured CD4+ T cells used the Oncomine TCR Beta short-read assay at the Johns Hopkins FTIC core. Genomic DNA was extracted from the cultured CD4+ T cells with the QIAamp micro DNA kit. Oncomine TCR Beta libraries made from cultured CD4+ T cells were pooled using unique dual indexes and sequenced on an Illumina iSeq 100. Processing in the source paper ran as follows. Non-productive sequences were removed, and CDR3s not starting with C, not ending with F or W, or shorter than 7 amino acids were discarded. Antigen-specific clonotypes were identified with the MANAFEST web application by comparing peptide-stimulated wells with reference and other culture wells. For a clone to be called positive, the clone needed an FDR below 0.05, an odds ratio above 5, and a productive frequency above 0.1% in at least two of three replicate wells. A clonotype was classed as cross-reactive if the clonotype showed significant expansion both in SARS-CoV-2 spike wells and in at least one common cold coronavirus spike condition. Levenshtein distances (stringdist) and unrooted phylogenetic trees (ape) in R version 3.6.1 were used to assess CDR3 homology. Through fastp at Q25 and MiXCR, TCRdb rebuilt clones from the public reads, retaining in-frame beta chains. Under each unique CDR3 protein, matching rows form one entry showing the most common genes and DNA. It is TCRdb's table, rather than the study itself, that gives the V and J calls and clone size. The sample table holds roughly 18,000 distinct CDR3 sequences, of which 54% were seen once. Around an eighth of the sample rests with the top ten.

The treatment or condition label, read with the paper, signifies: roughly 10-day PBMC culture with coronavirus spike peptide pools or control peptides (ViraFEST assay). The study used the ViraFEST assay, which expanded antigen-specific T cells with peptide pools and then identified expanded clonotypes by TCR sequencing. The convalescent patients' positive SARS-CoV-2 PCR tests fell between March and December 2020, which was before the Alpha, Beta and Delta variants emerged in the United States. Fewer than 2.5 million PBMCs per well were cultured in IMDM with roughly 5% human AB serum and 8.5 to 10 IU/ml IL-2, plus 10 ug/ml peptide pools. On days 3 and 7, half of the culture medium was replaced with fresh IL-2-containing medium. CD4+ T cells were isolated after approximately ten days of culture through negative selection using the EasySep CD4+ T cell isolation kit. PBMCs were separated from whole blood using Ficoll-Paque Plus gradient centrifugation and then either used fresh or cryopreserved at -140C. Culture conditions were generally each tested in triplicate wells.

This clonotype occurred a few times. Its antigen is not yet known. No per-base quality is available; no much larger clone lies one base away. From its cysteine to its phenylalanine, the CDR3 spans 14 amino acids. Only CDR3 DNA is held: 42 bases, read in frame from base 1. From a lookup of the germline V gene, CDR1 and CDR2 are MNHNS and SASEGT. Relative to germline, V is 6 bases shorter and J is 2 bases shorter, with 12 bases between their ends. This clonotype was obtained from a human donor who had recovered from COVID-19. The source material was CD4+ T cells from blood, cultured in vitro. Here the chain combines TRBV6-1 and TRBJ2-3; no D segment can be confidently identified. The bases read TGTGCCAGCAGGGTGGACCTCTCCACAGATACGCAGTATTTT. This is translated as CASRVDLSTDTQYF.